The sample holds many counts of the clone carrying this TCR beta chain. TCRdb itself ran the 5' RACE reads through MiXCR, one entry per CDR3 protein. Of approximately 24,000 distinct CDR3 sequences listed, less than 7% are singletons. This entry belongs to a study of T cells after yellow fever vaccination. Whole-study results and caveats: The booster response re-showed most primary clones: approximately 95% CD4, more than 70% CD8.

The CDR3 is 16 residues long. With 2 bases removed from V and 7 bases from J, the gap between germline ends came to 18 bases. CDR1 is SGHTA, CDR2 FQGNSA, per germline. The V call is TRBV7-2, the J call TRBJ2-1; possibly TRBD1 for D (5 bases). The sample was PBMCs, either bulk or a sorted T-cell subset (CD4+, CD8+, memory, or dextramer-sorted; not recorded which), taken 15 days after the yellow fever booster vaccination. The clonotype originates from a young man who received the YFV17D yellow fever vaccine. The CDR3 is CASSLRPKDNRNEQFF. As DNA, the CDR3 is TGTGCCAGCAGCTTAAGGCCCAAGGACAACCGTAATGAGCAGTTCTTC.